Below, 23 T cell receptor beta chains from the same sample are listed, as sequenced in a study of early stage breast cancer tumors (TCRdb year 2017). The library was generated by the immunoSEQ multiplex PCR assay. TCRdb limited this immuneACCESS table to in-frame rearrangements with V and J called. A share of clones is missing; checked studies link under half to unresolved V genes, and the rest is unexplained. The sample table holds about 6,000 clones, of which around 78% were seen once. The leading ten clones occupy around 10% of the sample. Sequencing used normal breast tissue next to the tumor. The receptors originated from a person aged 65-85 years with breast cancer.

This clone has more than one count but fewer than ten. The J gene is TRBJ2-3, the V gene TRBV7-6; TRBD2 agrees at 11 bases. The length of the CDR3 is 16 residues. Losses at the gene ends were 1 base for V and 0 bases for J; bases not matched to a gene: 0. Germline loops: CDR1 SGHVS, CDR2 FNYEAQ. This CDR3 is CASSLGLAGSTDTQYF. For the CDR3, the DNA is TGTGCCAGCAGCTTAGGACTAGCGGGGAGCACAGATACGCAGTATTTT.

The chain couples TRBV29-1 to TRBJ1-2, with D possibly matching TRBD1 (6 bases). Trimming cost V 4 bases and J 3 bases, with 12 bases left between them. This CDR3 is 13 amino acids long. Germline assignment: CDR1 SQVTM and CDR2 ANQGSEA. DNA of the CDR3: TGCAGCGTTGGGGTGACAGGCGACTATGGCTACACCTTC. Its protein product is CSVGVTGDYGYTF.

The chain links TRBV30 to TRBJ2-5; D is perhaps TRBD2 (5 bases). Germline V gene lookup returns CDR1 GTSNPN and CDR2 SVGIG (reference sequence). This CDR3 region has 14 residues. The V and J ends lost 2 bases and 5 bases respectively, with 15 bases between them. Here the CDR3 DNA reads TGTGCCTGGAGTCTTACCGGGATGGGGGAGACCCAGTACTTC. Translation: CAWSLTGMGETQYF.

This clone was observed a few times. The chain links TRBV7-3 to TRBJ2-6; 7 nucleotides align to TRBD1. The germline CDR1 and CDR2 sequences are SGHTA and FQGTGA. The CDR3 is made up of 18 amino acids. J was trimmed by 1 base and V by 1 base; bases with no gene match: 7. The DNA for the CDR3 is TGTGCCAGCAGCTTAAAGCAGGGGGTCTCGTCTGGGGCCAACGTCCTGACTTTC. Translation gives CASSLKQGVSSGANVLTF.

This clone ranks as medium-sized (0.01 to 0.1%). The CDR3 nucleotides read TGTGCCAGCAGTGACCGGACAGGGTATCATGAAAAACTGTTTTTT. Protein product: CASSDRTGYHEKLFF. The chain is built from TRBV27 and TRBJ1-4; 8 positions agree with TRBD1. The CDR3 has 15 amino acids. Per germline, CDR1 MNHEY and CDR2 SMNVEV (reference sequence). V shed 5 bases, J shed 6 bases, and the junction held 8 bases outside the gene matches.

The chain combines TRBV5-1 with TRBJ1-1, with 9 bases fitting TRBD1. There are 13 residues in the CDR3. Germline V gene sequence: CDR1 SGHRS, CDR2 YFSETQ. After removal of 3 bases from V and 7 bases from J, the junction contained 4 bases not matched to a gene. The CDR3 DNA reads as TGCGCCAGCAGCTCGGGACAGGGCATTGAAGCTTTCTTT. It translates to CASSSGQGIEAFF.

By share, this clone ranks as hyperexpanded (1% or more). Here the CDR3 DNA reads TGTGCCAGCAGCCAAGAACGAAGCGGGAGGTACTTC. Its translation is CASSQERSGRYF. V is TRBV14 and J is TRBJ2-7; 8 nucleotides agree with TRBD2. The J segment lost 12 bases and the V segment lost 0 bases, leaving 4 bases of the junction unmatched. The germline V gene has CDR1 SGHDN and CDR2 FVKESK. CDR3 length equals 12 residues.

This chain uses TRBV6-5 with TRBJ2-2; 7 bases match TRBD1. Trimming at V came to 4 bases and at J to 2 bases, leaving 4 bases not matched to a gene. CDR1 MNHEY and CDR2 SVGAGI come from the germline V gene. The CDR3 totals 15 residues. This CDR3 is CASSSGTVNTGELFF. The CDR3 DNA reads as TGTGCCAGCAGTTCCGGGACAGTCAACACCGGGGAGCTGTTTTTT.

CDR3 DNA sequence: TGTGCCAGCAGCTGGAGGGACAGCGATCAAGAGACCCAGTACTTC. Translating gives CASSWRDSDQETQYF. This chain links TRBV7-2 with TRBJ2-5; D is possibly TRBD1 (7 bases). Trimming pared 4 bases from V and 2 bases from J, leaving 14 bases between. This CDR3 contains 15 residues. Germline V gene sequence: CDR1 SGHTA, CDR2 FQGNSA.

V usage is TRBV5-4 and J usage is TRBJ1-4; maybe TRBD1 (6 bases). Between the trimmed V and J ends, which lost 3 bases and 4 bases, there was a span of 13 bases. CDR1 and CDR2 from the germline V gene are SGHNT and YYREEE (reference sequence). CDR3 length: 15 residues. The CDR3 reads CASSYNRALNEKLFF. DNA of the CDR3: TGTGCCAGCAGCTATAACAGGGCGCTTAATGAAAAACTGTTTTTT. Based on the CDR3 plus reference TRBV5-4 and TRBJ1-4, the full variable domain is ETGVTQSPTHLIKTRGQQVTLRCSSQSGHNTVSWYQQALGQGPQFIFQYYREEENGRGNFPPRFSGLQFPNYSSELNVNALELDDSALYLCASSYNRALNEKLFFGSGTQLSVL.

CDR3 sequence reads: CASSRGGGMGEAFF. Here the CDR3 DNA reads TGTGCCAGCAGCAGGGGAGGGGGAATGGGTGAAGCTTTCTTT. The genes are TRBV6-5 and TRBJ1-1; perhaps TRBD1 as D (6 bases). Trimming removed 6 bases from V and 7 bases from J, with 18 bases in between. Germline V gene data show CDR1 as MNHEY and CDR2 as SVGAGI. This CDR3 comprises 14 residues.

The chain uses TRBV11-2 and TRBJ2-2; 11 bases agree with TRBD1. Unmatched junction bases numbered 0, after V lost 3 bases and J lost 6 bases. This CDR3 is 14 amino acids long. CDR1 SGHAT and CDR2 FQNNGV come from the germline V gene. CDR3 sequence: CASSLGQGAGELFF. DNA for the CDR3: TGTGCCAGCAGCTTGGGACAGGGGGCCGGGGAGCTGTTTTTT. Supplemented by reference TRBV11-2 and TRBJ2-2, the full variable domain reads EAGVAQSPRYKIIEKRQSVAFWCNPISGHATLYWYQQILGQGPKLLIQFQNNGVVDDSQLPKDRFSAERLKGVDSTLKIQPAKLEDSAVYLCASSLGQGAGELFFGEGSRLTVL.

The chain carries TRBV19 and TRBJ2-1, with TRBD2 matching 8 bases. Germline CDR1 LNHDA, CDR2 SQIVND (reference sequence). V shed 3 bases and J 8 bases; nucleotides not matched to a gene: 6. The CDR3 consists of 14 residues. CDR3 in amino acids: CASSISGALDEQFF. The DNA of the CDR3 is TGTGCCAGTAGTATTAGCGGGGCCCTAGATGAGCAGTTCTTC.

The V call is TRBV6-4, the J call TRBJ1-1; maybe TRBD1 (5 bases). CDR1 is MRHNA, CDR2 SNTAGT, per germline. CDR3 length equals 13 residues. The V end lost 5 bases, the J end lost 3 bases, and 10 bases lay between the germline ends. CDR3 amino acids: CASSQQGDTEAFF. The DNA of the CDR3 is TGTGCCAGCAGTCAACAAGGGGACACTGAAGCTTTCTTT.

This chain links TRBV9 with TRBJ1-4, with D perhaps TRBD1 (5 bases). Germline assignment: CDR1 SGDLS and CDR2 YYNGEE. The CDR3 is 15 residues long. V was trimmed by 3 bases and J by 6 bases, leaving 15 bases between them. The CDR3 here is CASSATGDYYEKLFF. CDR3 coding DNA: TGTGCCAGCAGCGCAACGGGGGATTATTATGAAAAACTGTTTTTT.

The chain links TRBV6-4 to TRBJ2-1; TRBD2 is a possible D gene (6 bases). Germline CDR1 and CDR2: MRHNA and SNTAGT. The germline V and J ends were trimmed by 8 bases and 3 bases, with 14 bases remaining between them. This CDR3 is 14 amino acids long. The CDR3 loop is CASSPTSNYNEQFF. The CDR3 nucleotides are TGTGCCAGCTCCCCGACTAGTAACTACAATGAGCAGTTCTTC.

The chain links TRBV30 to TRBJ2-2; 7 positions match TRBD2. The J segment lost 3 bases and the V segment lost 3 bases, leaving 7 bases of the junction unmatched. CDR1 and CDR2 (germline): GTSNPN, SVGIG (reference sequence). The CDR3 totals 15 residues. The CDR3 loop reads CAWRTGLGYTGELFF. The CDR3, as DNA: TGTGCCTGGAGGACCGGACTAGGATACACCGGGGAGCTGTTTTTT.

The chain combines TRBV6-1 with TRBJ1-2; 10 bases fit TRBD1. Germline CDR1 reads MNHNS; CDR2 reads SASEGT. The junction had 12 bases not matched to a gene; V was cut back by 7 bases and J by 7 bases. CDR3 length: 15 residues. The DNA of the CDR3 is TGTGCCAGCACGGGACAGGGGAAGGTTAAGGGTGGCTACACCTTC. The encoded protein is CASTGQGKVKGGYTF.

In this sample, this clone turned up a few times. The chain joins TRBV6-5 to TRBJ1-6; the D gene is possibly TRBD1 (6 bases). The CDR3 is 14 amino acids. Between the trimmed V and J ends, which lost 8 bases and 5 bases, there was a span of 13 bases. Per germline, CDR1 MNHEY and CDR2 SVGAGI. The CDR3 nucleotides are TGTGCCAGCCGAAATCAGGGGCATAATTCACCCCTCCACTTT. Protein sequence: CASRNQGHNSPLHF.

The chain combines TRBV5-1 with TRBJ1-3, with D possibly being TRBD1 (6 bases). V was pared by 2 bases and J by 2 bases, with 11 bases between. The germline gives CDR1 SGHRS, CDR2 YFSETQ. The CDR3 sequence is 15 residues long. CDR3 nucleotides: TGCGCCAGCAGCTTCGGGGGGCCCCCTGGAAACACCATATATTTT. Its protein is CASSFGGPPGNTIYF.

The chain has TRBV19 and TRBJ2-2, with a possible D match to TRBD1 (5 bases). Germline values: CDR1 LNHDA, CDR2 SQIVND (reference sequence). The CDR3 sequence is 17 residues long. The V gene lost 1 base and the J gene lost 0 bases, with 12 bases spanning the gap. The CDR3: CASSIGLGAANTGELFF. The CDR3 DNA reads TGTGCCAGTAGTATAGGTTTAGGGGCGGCGAACACCGGGGAGCTGTTTTTT.

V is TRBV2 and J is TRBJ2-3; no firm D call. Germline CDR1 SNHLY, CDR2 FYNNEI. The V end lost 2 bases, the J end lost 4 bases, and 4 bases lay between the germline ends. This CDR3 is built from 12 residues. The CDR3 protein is CASSESPDTQYF. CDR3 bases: TGTGCCAGCAGTGAAAGCCCAGATACGCAGTATTTT.

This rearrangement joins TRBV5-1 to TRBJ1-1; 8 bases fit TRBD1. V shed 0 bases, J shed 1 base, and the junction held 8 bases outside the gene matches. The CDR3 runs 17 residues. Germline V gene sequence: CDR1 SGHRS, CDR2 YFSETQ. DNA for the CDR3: TGCGCCAGCAGCTTGGGGGGGACAGGTAGGAGGAACACTGAAGCTTTCTTT. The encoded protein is CASSLGGTGRRNTEAFF.